The clone carrying this TCR beta chain has ten or more counts. Its antigen is not known. TCRdb processed the 5' RACE reads anew with MiXCR; each CDR3 protein has one entry. The table lists approximately 40,000 distinct CDR3 sequences, approximately 12% of them singletons. This record comes from a study of neurological immune-mediated disorders. General study findings and limits: The expanded clones of different subjects shared no CDR3 amino acid sequences (suggesting private repertoires in all groups).

V shed 6 bases and J shed 5 bases, with 14 bases lying between them. This CDR3 region has 13 residues. From germline, CDR1 is KGHSH and CDR2 LQKENI. The clonotype was recovered from a female donor in good health. Sequencing used PBMCs. The genes are TRBV18 and TRBJ2-7; maybe TRBD2 (6 bases). The CDR3 nucleotides are TGTGCCAGCTCGACGGGACTCAACGACGAGCAGTACTTC. This encodes CASSTGLNDEQYF.